The subject of this entry is one TCR beta chain. As yet, its antigen is unknown. The record originates from a study of T cell responses to AZD1222 COVID-19 vaccine. Deletions cut 3 bases from V and 8 bases from J, with 14 bases between. The CDR3 is 15 residues long. Per germline, CDR1 MNHNS and CDR2 SASEGT. Second-dose timings of about 4 or about 12 weeks were pooled. Study-wide findings and caveats: Repertoire collection took place solely once the T cell response had peaked.

TCRdb's table, derived via immunoSEQ multiplex PCR, lists solely in-frame clones and lacks some. This table has about 100,000 clones, around 87% appearing once. The TCR originated in an adult who received the AZD1222 COVID-19 vaccine. V and J are TRBV6-1 and TRBJ1-6; D might be TRBD1 (6 bases). The sequencing used peripheral blood, collected 28 days after the second AZD1222 dose. CDR3 DNA sequence: TGTGCCAGCAGTGAGGGCCGGGGACAATATTCACCCCTCCACTTT. Amino acids: CASSEGRGQYSPLHF.